This entry lists 15 T cell receptor beta chains sequenced from one sample in a study of shared clonotypes between healthy human individuals. The repertoire was sequenced with immunoSEQ multiplex PCR; TCRdb's copy has only in-frame clones and lacks some. The sample has 2 million to 2.5 million clones, over 90% seen once. The sequenced sample was naive CD4+ T cells from PBMCs. The subset was: CD45RA+ positively selected. The receptors shown here come from a man between 18 and 35 years old in good health. Some clones in this sample may be carry-over from other donors' samples.

A remark on this clone: Other DNA sequences in the sample encode the same CDR3. The CDR3 DNA reads TGTGCCAGCAGTGAAGAGGTAGATACGCAGTATTTT. Its protein product is CASSEEVDTQYF. This chain joins TRBV2 and TRBJ2-3; D uncertain. Looked up from germline, CDR1 is SNHLY and CDR2 is FYNNEI. Trimming pared 1 base from V and 5 bases from J, leaving 4 bases between. The CDR3 runs to 12 residues.

The chain carries TRBV6-5 and TRBJ1-3, with a tentative D call TRBD1 (6 bases). V was pared by 5 bases and J by 3 bases, with 8 bases between. Germline V gene sequence: CDR1 MNHEY, CDR2 SVGAGI. The CDR3 has 13 residues. For the CDR3, the DNA is TGTGCCAGCAGTCGGACAGTTGGAAACACCATATATTTT. It specifies CASSRTVGNTIYF.

V gene TRBV28 combines with J gene TRBJ1-1, with unresolved D. Germline V gives CDR1 MDHEN, CDR2 SYDVKM. This CDR3 region has 12 residues. V lost 9 bases and J 1 base, leaving 9 bases between the germline ends. CDR3 nucleotides: TGTGCCAGTACCACAGCGAACACTGAAGCTTTCTTT. Amino acids: CASTTANTEAFF.

The genes are TRBV7-9 and TRBJ1-2, with 7 bases identical to TRBD1. Germline V gene sequence: CDR1 SEHNR, CDR2 FQNEAQ (reference sequence). CDR3 size: 14 residues. The J segment lost 4 bases and the V segment lost 5 bases, leaving 7 bases of the junction unmatched. The CDR3 DNA reads TGTGCCAGCAGCATTCGACAGGGCCCCTATGGCTACACCTTC. Residues: CASSIRQGPYGYTF.

The chain employs TRBV7-9 and TRBJ2-1; TRBD2 matches at 14 bases. Germline values: CDR1 SEHNR, CDR2 FQNEAQ (reference sequence). V shed 2 bases, J shed 5 bases, and the junction held 5 bases outside the gene matches. The CDR3 is made up of 17 amino acids. In DNA, the CDR3 is TGTGCCAGCAGCTTACTGGGACTAGCGGGAGACCACAATGAGCAGTTCTTC. Translated: CASSLLGLAGDHNEQFF.

This chain connects TRBV5-4 to TRBJ2-5, with 10 nucleotides matching TRBD1. The junction had 9 bases not matched to a gene; V was cut back by 3 bases and J by 7 bases. Germline CDR1 is SGHNT and CDR2 is YYREEE (reference sequence). CDR3 size: 15 residues. CDR3 nucleotides: TGTGCCAGCAGCTCACGGGACAGGGGAACGGGGACCCAGTACTTC. It translates to CASSSRDRGTGTQYF.

This clone has a handful of counts. CDR3 coding DNA: TGTGCCAGCACCTTGAACAGGGGATTCACAGATACGCAGTATTTT. Translating gives CASTLNRGFTDTQYF. The chain couples TRBV6-5 to TRBJ2-3; 7 nucleotides line up with TRBD1. CDR3 length equals 15 residues. Losses at the gene ends were 7 bases for V and 2 bases for J; bases not matched to a gene: 9. Germline-derived CDR1 and CDR2 are MNHEY and SVGAGI.

In its sample, this clone was seen once. CDR3 DNA sequence: TGTGCCAGTACTACAGATCTAAGCTCCTACGAGCAGTACTTC. As protein: CASTTDLSSYEQYF. V usage is TRBV19 and J usage is TRBJ2-7; D ambiguous. Trimming removed 7 bases from V and 0 bases from J, with 13 bases in between. Germline V gene sequence: CDR1 LNHDA, CDR2 SQIVND (reference sequence). The CDR3 totals 14 residues.

CDR3 region: CASSQEAISSETNEKLFF. The CDR3 bases are TGCGCCAGCAGCCAAGAGGCTATTAGCTCGGAGACTAATGAAAAACTGTTTTTT. The V gene is TRBV4-3, the J gene TRBJ1-4; D ambiguous. V shed 0 bases and J shed 2 bases, with 16 bases lying between them. CDR1 is LGHNA and CDR2 is YSLEER in the germline V gene. The CDR3 sequence is 18 residues long.

V is TRBV18 and J is TRBJ1-5, with 10 bases aligning to TRBD1. The CDR3 has 16 amino acids. Germline V lookup: CDR1 KGHSH, CDR2 LQKENI. J lost 5 bases, V lost 4 bases, and 8 bases had no gene match. For the CDR3, the DNA is TGTGCCAGCTCACAAATATCCGGGACAGGGGATCAGCCCCAGCATTTT. It yields the protein CASSQISGTGDQPQHF.

The chain joins TRBV19 to TRBJ2-2, with D maybe TRBD2 (6 bases). The length of the CDR3 is 16 residues. V was shortened by 3 bases and J by 1 base, with 12 bases between the two germline ends. Germline V gives CDR1 LNHDA, CDR2 SQIVND (reference sequence). The CDR3 loop reads CASSIMGGKNTGELFF. CDR3 nucleotides: TGTGCCAGTAGTATCATGGGCGGGAAGAACACCGGGGAGCTGTTTTTT.

This clone was seen a few times. In the same sample, other DNA sequences code for this CDR3. The chain carries TRBV7-9 and TRBJ1-5; no clear D. Trimming stripped 1 base from V and 5 bases from J, with 6 bases between. The CDR3 runs 13 residues. Germline V gene sequence: CDR1 SEHNR, CDR2 FQNEAQ (reference sequence). The DNA for the CDR3 is TGTGCCAGCAGCTTAGGGATATATCAGCCCCAGCATTTT. This gives the protein CASSLGIYQPQHF. The complete variable domain, with remaining parts taken from reference TRBV7-9 and TRBJ1-5, reads DTGVSQNPRHKITKRGQNVTFRCDPISEHNRLYWYRQTLGQGPEFLTYFQNEAQLEKSRLLSDRFSAERPKGSFSTLEIQRTEQGDSAMYLCASSLGIYQPQHFGDGTRLSIL.

The V and J genes are TRBV7-2 and TRBJ2-2, with no clear D. This CDR3 is 16 amino acids long. Looked up from germline, CDR1 is SGHTA and CDR2 is FQGNSA. V lost 3 bases and J 0 bases, leaving 11 bases between the germline ends. The CDR3 DNA reads TGTGCCAGCAGCTTCTTAATAGGGCCGAACACCGGGGAGCTGTTTTTT. Protein: CASSFLIGPNTGELFF.

This clone was detected only once. CDR3 loop: CASSQASPSYNEQFF. The CDR3 coding sequence is TGTGCCAGTAGCCAGGCGAGCCCGTCCTACAATGAGCAGTTCTTC. V is TRBV19 and J is TRBJ2-1; D ambiguous. The CDR3 has 15 residues. V lost 6 bases and J lost 1, with 13 bases in between. Germline V gives CDR1 LNHDA, CDR2 SQIVND (reference sequence).

As to this clone: The same CDR3 is also encoded by other DNA sequences in this sample. V is TRBV28 and J is TRBJ2-2, with 8 bases fitting TRBD2. The germline gives CDR1 MDHEN, CDR2 SYDVKM. V was pared by 6 bases and J by 4 bases, with 7 bases of the junction left unmatched. CDR3 length: 15 residues. The CDR3 DNA is TGTGCCAGCAGCCTGGGGCTAGCGGGCACCGGGGAGCTGTTTTTT. This translates into CASSLGLAGTGELFF.